What follows are 22 T cell receptor beta chains derived from one specimen sequenced in a study of T cell responses to AZD1222 COVID-19 vaccine. TCRdb's table, derived via immunoSEQ multiplex PCR, lists solely in-frame clones and lacks some. Here the sample spans some 74,000 clones, 70% to 90% being singletons. Sequenced here: peripheral blood, sampled 28 days after the second AZD1222 dose. The receptors shown here come from an adult who received the AZD1222 COVID-19 vaccine.

This clone was observed once. V gene TRBV7-9 combines with J gene TRBJ1-3; D is uncertain. Deletions cut 1 base from V and 6 bases from J, with 7 bases between. The germline V gene encodes CDR1 SEHNR and CDR2 FQNEAQ (reference sequence). The CDR3 runs to 13 residues. In DNA, the CDR3 is TGTGCCAGCAGCTTAGATAAGGAAAACACCATATATTTT. Its protein is CASSLDKENTIYF.

This sequence joins TRBV19 and TRBJ2-7; D is tentatively TRBD1 or TRBD2 (5 bases each). CDR1 LNHDA and CDR2 SQIVND come from the germline V gene (reference sequence). V was pared by 6 bases and J by 4 bases, with 16 bases between. The CDR3 is 14 amino acids. The CDR3: CASRRGQGDYEQYF. In DNA, the CDR3 is TGTGCCAGTAGGAGAGGGCAGGGCGATTACGAGCAGTACTTC.

Only one count was recorded for this clone. The chain carries TRBV3-1 (or the pseudogene TRBV3-2) and TRBJ1-3; D is undetermined. CDR3 length: 16 residues. The V end was cut by 1 base, the J end by 0 bases, with 10 bases between. In germline, CDR1 is LGHDT, CDR2 YNNKEL (reference sequence). In nucleotides, the CDR3 is TGTGCCAGCAGCCAAGTTCATGGCAGCTCTGGAAACACCATATATTTT. Protein sequence: CASSQVHGSSGNTIYF.

The CDR3 DNA reads TGCGCCAGCAGCTTGGCCCCGGGGACAGGGGCCCCCCTGGAACGAAAACACATTCAGTACTTC. Translated: CASSLAPGTGAPLERKHIQYF. V gene TRBV5-1 combines with J gene TRBJ2-4; 10 bases are a match to TRBD1. This CDR3 contains 21 residues. Per the germline V gene, CDR1 is SGHRS and CDR2 is YFSETQ. Trimming cost V 0 bases and J 8 bases; bases outside gene matches: 23.

This rearrangement joins TRBV7-9 to TRBJ1-2; D is possibly TRBD1 (5 bases). V was trimmed by 3 bases and J by 8 bases, leaving 16 bases between them. CDR3 size: 14 residues. Germline CDR1 SEHNR, CDR2 FQNEAQ (reference sequence). The CDR3 protein is CASSLSGTNRGYTF. The DNA of the CDR3 is TGTGCCAGCAGCTTGTCTGGGACGAATAGAGGCTACACCTTC.

V gene TRBV29-1 combines with J gene TRBJ2-2, with D uncertain. This CDR3 spans 13 amino acids. The germline gives CDR1 SQVTM, CDR2 ANQGSEA. Trimming took off 7 bases at V and 4 bases at J, with 13 bases between the two ends. The CDR3 sequence is CSARWAATGELFF. The CDR3 region has the DNA TGCAGCGCCCGGTGGGCCGCCACCGGGGAGCTGTTTTTT.

The gene calls are TRBV6-5 and TRBJ2-1; the D is unclear. From germline, CDR1 is MNHEY and CDR2 SVGAGI. The CDR3 has 13 residues. V lost 7 bases and J 5 bases, leaving 12 bases between the germline ends. The CDR3 coding sequence is TGTGCCAGCAAGTTCGACGTCAACAATGAGCAGTTCTTC. Its protein is CASKFDVNNEQFF.

The chain combines TRBV19 with TRBJ1-5; a weak D match, TRBD1 (5 bases). This CDR3 comprises 16 residues. CDR1 and CDR2 (germline): LNHDA, SQIVND (reference sequence). Trimming cost V 5 bases and J 4 bases, with 18 bases left between them. The CDR3, as DNA: TGTGCCAGTAGTGCCCACCAGACAGTTCTGAATCAGCCCCAGCATTTT. It yields the protein CASSAHQTVLNQPQHF.

This chain links TRBV27 with TRBJ1-2; 10 bases are shared with TRBD1. This CDR3 has 20 amino acids. Germline lookup yields CDR1 MNHEY and CDR2 SMNVEV (reference sequence). V lost 6 bases to trimming and J lost 3 bases; unmatched junction nucleotides: 22. Here the CDR3 DNA reads TGTGCCAGCAGGCCAGCCCTCTTCTCCGGGACAGGGGCTCCATACTATGGCTACACCTTC. Translated, it gives CASRPALFSGTGAPYYGYTF.

This chain joins TRBV4-1 and TRBJ2-3; D assignment may be TRBD1 or TRBD2 (6 bases each). V shed 1 base and J shed 2 bases, with 10 bases lying between them. The CDR3 consists of 15 residues. In germline, CDR1 is MGHRA, CDR2 YSYEKL. The CDR3 here is CASSQVGGSTDTQYF. In DNA, the CDR3 is TGCGCCAGCAGCCAAGTGGGGGGCTCCACAGATACGCAGTATTTT.

This clone came up once. The J gene is TRBJ2-7, the V gene TRBV5-6; TRBD2 aligns across 9 bases. Germline CDR1 SGHDT, CDR2 YYEEEE. The CDR3 has 13 residues. Trimming cost V 2 bases and J 12 bases; bases outside gene matches: 9. Here the CDR3 reads CASSLAAGGLGYF. DNA of the CDR3: TGTGCCAGCAGCTTAGCAGCGGGAGGTCTAGGGTACTTC. The full variable domain, in which reference TRBV5-6 and TRBJ2-7 provide the parts outside the CDR3, is DAGVTQSPTHLIKTRGQQVTLRCSPKSGHDTVSWYQQALGQGPQFIFQYYEEEERQRGNFPDRFSGHQFPNYSSELNVNALLLGDSALYLCASSLAAGGLGYFGPGTRLTVT.

The CDR3 loop reads CACDRGSNQPQHF. CDR3 nucleotide sequence: TGTGCCTGTGACAGGGGCAGCAATCAGCCCCAGCATTTT. The rearrangement links TRBV30 to TRBJ1-5; 8 positions agree with TRBD1. V trimming: 6 bases; J trimming: 1 base; junction bases outside the gene matches: 2. Germline V lookup: CDR1 GTSNPN, CDR2 SVGIG (reference sequence). This CDR3 comprises 13 residues.

The J gene is TRBJ1-4, the V gene TRBV19, with 7 bases that match TRBD1. The germline gives CDR1 LNHDA, CDR2 SQIVND (reference sequence). Trimming removed 3 bases from V and 7 bases from J; junction bases left unmatched: 5. This CDR3 has 14 residues. CDR3 DNA sequence: TGTGCCAGTAGTATGGAAGGACAGGCTGAAAAACTGTTTTTT. Its protein is CASSMEGQAEKLFF.

This clone has only one observation. The chain recombines TRBV6-1 with TRBJ1-2, with 10 nucleotides matching TRBD1. V was clipped by 2 bases and J by 6 bases; unmatched bases: 3. The germline V gene encodes CDR1 MNHNS and CDR2 SASEGT. The CDR3 loop spans 14 amino acids. CDR3 amino acids: CASSERGTGDGYTF. CDR3 bases: TGTGCCAGCAGTGAAAGGGGGACAGGGGATGGCTACACCTTC.

This clone came up a few times. This chain joins TRBV7-6 and TRBJ1-2; no clear D gene. Germline loops: CDR1 SGHVS, CDR2 FNYEAQ. Trimming took off 2 bases at V and 3 bases at J, with 13 bases between the two ends. CDR3 length equals 15 residues. In DNA, the CDR3 is TGTGCCAGCAGCTTAAACGGACCGGATGACTATGGCTACACCTTC. This gives the protein CASSLNGPDDYGYTF.

The J gene is TRBJ2-4, the V gene TRBV11-2; weak D call: TRBD2 (5 bases). Germline values: CDR1 SGHAT, CDR2 FQNNGV. This CDR3 has 19 amino acids. V shed 0 bases and J shed 6 bases, with 24 bases lying between them. The CDR3 sequence: CASSLDSRRLLDAGNIQYF. CDR3 bases: TGTGCCAGCAGCTTAGATTCCCGAAGGCTACTGGACGCGGGAAACATTCAGTACTTC. The variable domain in full, with the rest retrieved from reference TRBV11-2 and TRBJ2-4, is EAGVAQSPRYKIIEKRQSVAFWCNPISGHATLYWYQQILGQGPKLLIQFQNNGVVDDSQLPKDRFSAERLKGVDSTLKIQPAKLEDSAVYLCASSLDSRRLLDAGNIQYFGAGTRLSVL.

V usage is TRBV29-1 and J usage is TRBJ2-3; 9 nucleotides match TRBD2. Germline CDR1 SQVTM, CDR2 ANQGSEA. The junction had 12 bases not matched to a gene; V was cut back by 8 bases and J by 3 bases. The CDR3 contains 15 residues. CDR3 sequence (DNA): TGCAGCCCCCTTTTGATTAGCGGGAGAACAGATACGCAGTATTTT. Translation gives CSPLLISGRTDTQYF.

This clone was seen just once. The rearrangement links TRBV5-4 to TRBJ2-1; TRBD2 aligns across 13 bases. CDR1 is SGHNT and CDR2 is YYREEE in the germline V gene (reference sequence). The V gene end was trimmed by 4 bases and the J gene end by 5 bases; junction bases not matched to a gene: 3. The CDR3 sequence is 15 residues long. The CDR3, as DNA: TGTGCCAGCAGCCCCGGGACTAGCGGGAACAATGAGCAGTTCTTC. This codes for CASSPGTSGNNEQFF.

This clone was counted only a few times. The rearrangement links TRBV7-6 to TRBJ2-7; D not certain. The CDR3 consists of 13 residues. Germline lookup yields CDR1 SGHVS and CDR2 FNYEAQ. V lost 4 bases and J 3 bases, leaving 10 bases between the germline ends. The chain's CDR3 is CASSSFPLYEQYF. The CDR3 region has the DNA TGTGCCAGCAGCTCTTTCCCCCTCTACGAGCAGTACTTC. Together with reference TRBV7-6 and TRBJ2-7, the CDR3 gives the full variable domain: GAGVSQSPRYKVTKRGQDVALRCDPISGHVSLYWYRQALGQGPEFLTYFNYEAQQDKSGLPNDRFSAERPEGSISTLTIQRTEQRDSAMYRCASSSFPLYEQYFGPGTRLTVT.

The rearrangement uses TRBV19 and TRBJ1-2; a possible D gene is TRBD1 (5 bases). The CDR3 loop spans 14 amino acids. CDR1 LNHDA and CDR2 SQIVND come from the germline V gene (reference sequence). Between the trimmed V and J ends, which lost 9 bases and 2 bases, there was a span of 16 bases. DNA of the CDR3: TGTGCCAGCAGCCATCGGGGGGAAAACTATGGCTACACCTTC. Translating gives CASSHRGENYGYTF.

The rearrangement uses TRBV9 and TRBJ2-2; D is perhaps TRBD2 (5 bases). Trimming cost V 0 bases and J 1 base, with 10 bases left between them. This CDR3 is built from 16 residues. Germline loops: CDR1 SGDLS, CDR2 YYNGEE. This CDR3 reads CASSVESGMNTGELFF. The CDR3 bases are TGTGCCAGCAGCGTAGAATCGGGGATGAACACCGGGGAGCTGTTTTTT. Together with reference TRBV9 and TRBJ2-2, the CDR3 gives the full variable domain: DSGVTQTPKHLITATGQRVTLRCSPRSGDLSVYWYQQSLDQGLQFLIQYYNGEERAKGNILERFSAQQFPDLHSELNLSSLELGDSALYFCASSVESGMNTGELFFGEGSRLTVL.

CDR3 sequence: CASSLKNREGNGYTF. CDR3 DNA: TGTGCCAGCAGCTTAAAAAACAGGGAAGGAAATGGCTACACCTTC. J is TRBJ1-2 and V is TRBV7-2, with a weak D call TRBD1 (6 bases). CDR3 length: 15 residues. Trimming pared 2 bases from V and 6 bases from J, leaving 16 bases between. CDR1 is SGHTA, CDR2 FQGNSA, per germline.